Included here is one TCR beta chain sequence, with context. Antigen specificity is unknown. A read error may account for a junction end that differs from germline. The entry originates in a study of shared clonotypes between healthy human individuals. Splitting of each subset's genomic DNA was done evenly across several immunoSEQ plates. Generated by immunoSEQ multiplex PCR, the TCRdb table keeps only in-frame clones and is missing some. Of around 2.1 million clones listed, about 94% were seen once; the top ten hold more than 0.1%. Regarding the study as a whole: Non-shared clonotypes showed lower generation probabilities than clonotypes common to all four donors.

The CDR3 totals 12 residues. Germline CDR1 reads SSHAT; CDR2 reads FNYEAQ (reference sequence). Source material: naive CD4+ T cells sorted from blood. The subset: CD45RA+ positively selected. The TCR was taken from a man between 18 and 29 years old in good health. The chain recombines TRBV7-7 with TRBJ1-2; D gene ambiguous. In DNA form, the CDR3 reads TGTGCTAGCAGCTTAGAGGGTTGTGGCTACACCTTC. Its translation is CASSLEGCGYTF.